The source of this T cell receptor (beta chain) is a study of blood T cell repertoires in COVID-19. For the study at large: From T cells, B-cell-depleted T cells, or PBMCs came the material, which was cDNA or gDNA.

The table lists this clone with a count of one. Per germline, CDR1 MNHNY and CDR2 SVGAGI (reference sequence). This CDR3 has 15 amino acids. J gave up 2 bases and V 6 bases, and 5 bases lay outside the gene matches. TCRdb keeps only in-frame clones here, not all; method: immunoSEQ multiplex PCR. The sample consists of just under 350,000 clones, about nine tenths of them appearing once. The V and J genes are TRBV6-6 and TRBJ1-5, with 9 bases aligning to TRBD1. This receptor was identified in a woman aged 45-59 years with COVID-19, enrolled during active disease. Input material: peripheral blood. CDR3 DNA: TGTGCCAGCAGACCGGACAGGGGAGGCAATCAGCCCCAGCATTTT. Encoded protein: CASRPDRGGNQPQHF.